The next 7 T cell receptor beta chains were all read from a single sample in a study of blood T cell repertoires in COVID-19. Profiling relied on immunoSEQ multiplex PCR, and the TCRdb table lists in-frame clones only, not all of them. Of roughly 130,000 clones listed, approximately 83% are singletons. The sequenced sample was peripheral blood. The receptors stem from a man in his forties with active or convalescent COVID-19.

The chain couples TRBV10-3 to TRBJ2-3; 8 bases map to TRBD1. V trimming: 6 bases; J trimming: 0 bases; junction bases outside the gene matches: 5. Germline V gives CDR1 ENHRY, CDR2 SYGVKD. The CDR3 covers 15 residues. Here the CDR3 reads CAISERQGSTDTQYF. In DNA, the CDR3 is TGTGCCATCAGCGAAAGACAGGGGAGCACAGATACGCAGTATTTT.

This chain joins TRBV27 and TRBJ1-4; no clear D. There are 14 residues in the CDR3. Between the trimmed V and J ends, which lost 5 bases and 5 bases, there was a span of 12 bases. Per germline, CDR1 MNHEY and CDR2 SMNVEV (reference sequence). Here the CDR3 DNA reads TGTGCCAGCAGTCCGTACGACAAGAATGAAAAACTGTTTTTT. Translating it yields CASSPYDKNEKLFF. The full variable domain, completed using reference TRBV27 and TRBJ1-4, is EAQVTQNPRYLITVTGKKLTVTCSQNMNHEYMSWYRQDPGLGLRQIYYSMNVEVTDKGDVPEGYKVSRKEKRNFPLILESPSPNQTSLYFCASSPYDKNEKLFFGSGTQLSVL.

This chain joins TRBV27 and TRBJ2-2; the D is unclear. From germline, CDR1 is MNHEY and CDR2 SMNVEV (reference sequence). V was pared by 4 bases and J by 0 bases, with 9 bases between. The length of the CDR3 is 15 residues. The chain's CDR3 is CASSSPGSNTGELFF. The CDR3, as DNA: TGTGCCAGCAGTTCACCAGGATCGAACACCGGGGAGCTGTTTTTT.

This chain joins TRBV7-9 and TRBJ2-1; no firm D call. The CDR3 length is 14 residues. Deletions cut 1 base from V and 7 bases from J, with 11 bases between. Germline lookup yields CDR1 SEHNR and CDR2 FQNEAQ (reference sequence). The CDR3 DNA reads TGTGCCAGCAGCTTAGGGAGCCCGAGTAATGAGCAGTTCTTC. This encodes CASSLGSPSNEQFF.

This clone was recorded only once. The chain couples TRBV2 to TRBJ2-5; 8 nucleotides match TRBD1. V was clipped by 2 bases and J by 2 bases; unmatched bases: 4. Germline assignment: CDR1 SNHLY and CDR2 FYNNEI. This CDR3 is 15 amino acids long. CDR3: CASSEQGAPQETQYF. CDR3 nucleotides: TGTGCCAGCAGTGAACAGGGGGCACCACAAGAGACCCAGTACTTC.

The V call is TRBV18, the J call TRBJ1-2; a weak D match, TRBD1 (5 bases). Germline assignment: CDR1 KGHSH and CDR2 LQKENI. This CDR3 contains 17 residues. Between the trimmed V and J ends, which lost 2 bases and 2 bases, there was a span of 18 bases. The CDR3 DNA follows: TGTGCCAGCTCACCAAAACCCCAGGGTAACGAGAACTATGGCTACACCTTC. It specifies CASSPKPQGNENYGYTF.

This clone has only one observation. In DNA form, the CDR3 reads TGTGCCAGCAGCTTAGGGGACAGCTTCAATTCACCCCTCCACTTT. Its translation: CASSLGDSFNSPLHF. The rearrangement joins TRBV7-9 to TRBJ1-6, with 7 bases fitting TRBD1. The CDR3 covers 15 residues. In germline, CDR1 is SEHNR, CDR2 FQNEAQ (reference sequence). V was pared by 1 base and J by 7 bases, with 4 bases of the junction left unmatched.